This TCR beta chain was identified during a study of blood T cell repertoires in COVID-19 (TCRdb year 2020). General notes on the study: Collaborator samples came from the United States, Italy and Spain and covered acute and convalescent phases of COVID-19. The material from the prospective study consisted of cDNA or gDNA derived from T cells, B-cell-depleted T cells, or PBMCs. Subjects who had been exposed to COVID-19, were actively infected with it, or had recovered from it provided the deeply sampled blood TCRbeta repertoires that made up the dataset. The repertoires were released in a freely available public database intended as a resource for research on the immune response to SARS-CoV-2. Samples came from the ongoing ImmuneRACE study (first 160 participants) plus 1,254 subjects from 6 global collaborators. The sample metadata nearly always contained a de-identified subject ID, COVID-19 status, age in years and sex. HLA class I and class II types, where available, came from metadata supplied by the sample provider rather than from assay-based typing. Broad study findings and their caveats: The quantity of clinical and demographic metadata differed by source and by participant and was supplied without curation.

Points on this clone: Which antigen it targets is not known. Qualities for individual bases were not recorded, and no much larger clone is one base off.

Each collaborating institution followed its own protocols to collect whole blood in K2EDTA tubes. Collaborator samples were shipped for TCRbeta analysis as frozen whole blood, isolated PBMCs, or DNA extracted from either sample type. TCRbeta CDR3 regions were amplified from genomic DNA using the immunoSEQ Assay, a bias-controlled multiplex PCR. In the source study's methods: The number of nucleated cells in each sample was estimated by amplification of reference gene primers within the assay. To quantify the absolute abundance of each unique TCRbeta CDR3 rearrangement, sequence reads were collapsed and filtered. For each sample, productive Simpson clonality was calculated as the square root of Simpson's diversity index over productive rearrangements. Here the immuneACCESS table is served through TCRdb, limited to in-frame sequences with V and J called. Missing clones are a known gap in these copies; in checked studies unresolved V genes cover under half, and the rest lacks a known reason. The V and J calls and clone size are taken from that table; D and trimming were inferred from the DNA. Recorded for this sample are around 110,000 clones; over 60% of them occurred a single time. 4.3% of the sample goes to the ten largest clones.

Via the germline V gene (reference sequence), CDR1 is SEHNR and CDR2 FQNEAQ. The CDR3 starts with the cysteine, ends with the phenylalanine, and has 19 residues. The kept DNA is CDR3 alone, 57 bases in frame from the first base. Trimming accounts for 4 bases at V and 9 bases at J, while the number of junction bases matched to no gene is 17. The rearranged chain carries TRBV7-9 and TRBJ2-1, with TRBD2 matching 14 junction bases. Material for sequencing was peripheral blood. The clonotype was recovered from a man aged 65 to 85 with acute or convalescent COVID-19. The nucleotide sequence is TGTGCCAGCAGCTCTGGACTAGCGGGGGGCGGGGTCCACAATCGTGAGCAGTTCTTC. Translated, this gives CASSSGLAGGGVHNREQFF.